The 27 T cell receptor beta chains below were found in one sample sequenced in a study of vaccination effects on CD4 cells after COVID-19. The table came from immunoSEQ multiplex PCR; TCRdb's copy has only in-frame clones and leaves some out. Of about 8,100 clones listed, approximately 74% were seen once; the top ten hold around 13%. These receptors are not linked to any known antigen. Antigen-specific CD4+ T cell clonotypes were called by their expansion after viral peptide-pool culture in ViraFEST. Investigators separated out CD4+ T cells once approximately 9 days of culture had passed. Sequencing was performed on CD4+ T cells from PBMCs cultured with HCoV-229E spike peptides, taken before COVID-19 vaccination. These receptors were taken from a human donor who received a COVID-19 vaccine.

CDR3 DNA sequence: TGTGCCAGCAGCTTAAATCAAGGAGGGACTATGAACACTGAAGCTTTCTTT. Translated: CASSLNQGGTMNTEAFF. The rearrangement joins TRBV11-3 to TRBJ1-1; TRBD1 might be the D (5 bases). V gave up 2 bases and J gave up 0 bases, with 16 bases separating them. The CDR3 runs 17 residues. The germline gives CDR1 SGHNT, CDR2 YENEEA. The full variable domain, its missing parts supplied by reference TRBV11-3 and TRBJ1-1, is EAGVVQSPRYKIIEKKQPVAFWCNPISGHNTLYWYLQNLGQGPELLIRYENEEAVDDSQLPKDRFSAERLKGVDSTLKIQPAELGDSAVYLCASSLNQGGTMNTEAFFGQGTRLTVV.

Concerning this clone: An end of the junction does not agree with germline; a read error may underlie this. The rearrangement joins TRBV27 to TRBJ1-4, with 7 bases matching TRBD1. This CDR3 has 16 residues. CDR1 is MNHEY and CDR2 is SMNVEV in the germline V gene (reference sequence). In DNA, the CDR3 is TGTGCCAGCAGATTATCAGGGACAGCAGCTAATGAAAAACTGTTTTTT. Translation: CASRLSGTAANEKLFF.

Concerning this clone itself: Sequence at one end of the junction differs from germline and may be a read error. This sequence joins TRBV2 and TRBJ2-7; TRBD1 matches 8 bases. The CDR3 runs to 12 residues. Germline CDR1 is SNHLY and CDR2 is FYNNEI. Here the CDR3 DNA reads TGTGCCAGCGGACAGGGCTCCTCCGAGCAGTACTTC. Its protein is CASGQGSSEQYF.

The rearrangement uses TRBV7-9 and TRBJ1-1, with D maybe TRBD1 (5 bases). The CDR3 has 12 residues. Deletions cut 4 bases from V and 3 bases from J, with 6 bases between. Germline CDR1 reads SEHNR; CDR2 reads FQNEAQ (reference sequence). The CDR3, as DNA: TGTGCCAGCAGCTGGGACGACACTGAAGCTTTCTTT. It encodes CASSWDDTEAFF.

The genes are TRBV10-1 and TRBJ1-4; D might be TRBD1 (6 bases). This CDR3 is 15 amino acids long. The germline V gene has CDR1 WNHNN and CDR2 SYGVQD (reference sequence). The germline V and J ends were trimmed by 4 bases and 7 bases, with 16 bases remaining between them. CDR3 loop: CASSASGRGGEKLFF. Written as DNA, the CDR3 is TGCGCCAGCAGTGCCTCTGGCAGGGGCGGTGAAAAACTGTTTTTT.

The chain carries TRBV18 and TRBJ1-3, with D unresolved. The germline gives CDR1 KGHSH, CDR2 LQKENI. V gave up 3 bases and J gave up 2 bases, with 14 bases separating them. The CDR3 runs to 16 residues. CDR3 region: CASSPSELTAGNTIYF. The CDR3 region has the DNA TGTGCCAGCTCACCGTCCGAATTGACCGCTGGAAACACCATATATTTT.

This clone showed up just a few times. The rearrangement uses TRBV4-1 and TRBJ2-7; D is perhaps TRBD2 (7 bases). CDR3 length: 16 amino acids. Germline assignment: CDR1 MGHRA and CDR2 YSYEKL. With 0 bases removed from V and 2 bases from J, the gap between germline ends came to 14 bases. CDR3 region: CASSQEEGGGAYEQYF. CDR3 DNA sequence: TGCGCCAGCAGCCAAGAAGAGGGAGGGGGGGCCTACGAGCAGTACTTC.

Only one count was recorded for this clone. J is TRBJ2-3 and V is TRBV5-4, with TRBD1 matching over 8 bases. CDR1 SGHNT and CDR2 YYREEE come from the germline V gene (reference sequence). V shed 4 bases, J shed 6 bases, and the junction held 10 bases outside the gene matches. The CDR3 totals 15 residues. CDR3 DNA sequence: TGTGCCAGCAGCAAGGAAAGGACAGGGTTGGATACGCAGTATTTT. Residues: CASSKERTGLDTQYF.

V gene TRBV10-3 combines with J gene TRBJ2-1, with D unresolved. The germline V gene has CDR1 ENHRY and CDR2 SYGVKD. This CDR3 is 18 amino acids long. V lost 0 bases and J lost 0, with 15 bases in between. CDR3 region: CAISESPAWSSSYNEQFF. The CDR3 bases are TGTGCCATCAGTGAGTCGCCCGCCTGGTCCAGCTCCTACAATGAGCAGTTCTTC.

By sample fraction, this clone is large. The CDR3 region is CASSLDGFTSGRTTTDTQYF. DNA of the CDR3: TGCGCCAGCAGCCTCGACGGGTTTACTAGCGGGAGGACAACCACAGATACGCAGTATTTT. The V gene is TRBV5-1, the J gene TRBJ2-3, with 12 nucleotides matching TRBD2. The V gene's germline CDR1 is SGHRS and CDR2 YFSETQ. The CDR3 sequence is 20 residues long. With V trimmed by 4 bases and J by 2 bases, 17 bases remained unmatched.

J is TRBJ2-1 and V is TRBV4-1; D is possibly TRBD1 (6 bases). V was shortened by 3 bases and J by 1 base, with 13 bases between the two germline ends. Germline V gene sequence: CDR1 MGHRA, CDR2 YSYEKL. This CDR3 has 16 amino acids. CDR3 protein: CASSHPGHRSYNEQFF. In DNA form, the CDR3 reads TGCGCCAGCAGCCACCCGGGACACCGATCCTACAATGAGCAGTTCTTC.

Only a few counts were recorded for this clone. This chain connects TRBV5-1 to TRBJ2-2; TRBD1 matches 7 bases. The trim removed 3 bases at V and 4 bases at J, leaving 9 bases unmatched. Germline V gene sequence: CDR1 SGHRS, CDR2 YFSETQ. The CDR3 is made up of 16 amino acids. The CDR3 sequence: CASSSQITGVTGELFF. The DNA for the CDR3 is TGCGCCAGCAGCTCCCAAATTACAGGGGTCACCGGGGAGCTGTTTTTT.

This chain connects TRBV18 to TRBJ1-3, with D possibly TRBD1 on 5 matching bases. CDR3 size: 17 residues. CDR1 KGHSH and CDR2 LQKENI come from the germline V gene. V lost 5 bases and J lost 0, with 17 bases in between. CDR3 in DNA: TGTGCCAGCTCATCTTCCACGGGCAGGGCCTCTGGAAACACCATATATTTT. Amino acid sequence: CASSSSTGRASGNTIYF.

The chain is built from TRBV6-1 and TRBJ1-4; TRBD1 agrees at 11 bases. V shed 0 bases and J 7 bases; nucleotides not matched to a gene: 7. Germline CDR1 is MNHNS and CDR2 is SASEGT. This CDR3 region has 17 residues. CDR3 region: CASSEARTGGGGEKLFF. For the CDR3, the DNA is TGTGCCAGCAGTGAAGCCCGGACAGGGGGCGGAGGTGAAAAACTGTTTTTT.

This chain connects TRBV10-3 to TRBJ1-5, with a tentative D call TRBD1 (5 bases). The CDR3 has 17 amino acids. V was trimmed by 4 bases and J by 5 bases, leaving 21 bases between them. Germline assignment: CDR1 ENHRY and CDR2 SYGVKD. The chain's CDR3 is CAISGGLEAGSYQPQHF. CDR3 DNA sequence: TGTGCCATCAGTGGAGGGTTGGAGGCAGGGTCATATCAGCCCCAGCATTTT.

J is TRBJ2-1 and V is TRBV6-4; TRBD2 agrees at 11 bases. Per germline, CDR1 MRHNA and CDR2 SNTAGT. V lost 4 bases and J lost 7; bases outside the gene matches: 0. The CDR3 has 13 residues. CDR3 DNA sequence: TGTGCCAGCAGTGGGACTAGCGGGAATGAGCAGTTCTTC. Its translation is CASSGTSGNEQFF.

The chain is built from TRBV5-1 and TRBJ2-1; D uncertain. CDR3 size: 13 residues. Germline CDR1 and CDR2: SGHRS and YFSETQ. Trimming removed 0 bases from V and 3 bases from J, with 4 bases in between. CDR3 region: CASSLDSYNEQFF. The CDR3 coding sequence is TGCGCCAGCAGCTTGGACAGCTACAATGAGCAGTTCTTC. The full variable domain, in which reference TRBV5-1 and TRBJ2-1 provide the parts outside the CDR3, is KAGVTQTPRYLIKTRGQQVTLSCSPISGHRSVSWYQQTPGQGLQFLFEYFSETQRNKGNFPGRFSGRQFSNSRSEMNVSTLELGDSALYLCASSLDSYNEQFFGPGTRLTVL.

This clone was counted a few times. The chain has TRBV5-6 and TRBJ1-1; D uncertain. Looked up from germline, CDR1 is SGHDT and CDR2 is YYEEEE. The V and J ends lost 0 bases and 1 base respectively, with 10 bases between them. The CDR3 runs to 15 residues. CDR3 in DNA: TGTGCCAGCAGCTTGGGACTTGTGAAGAACACTGAAGCTTTCTTT. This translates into CASSLGLVKNTEAFF.

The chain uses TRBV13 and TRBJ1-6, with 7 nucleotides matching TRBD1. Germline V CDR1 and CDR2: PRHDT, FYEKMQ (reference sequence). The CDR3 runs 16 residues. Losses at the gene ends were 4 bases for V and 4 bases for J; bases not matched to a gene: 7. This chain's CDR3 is CASSSADRMYNSPLHF. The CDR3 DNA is TGTGCCAGCAGCTCCGCGGACAGGATGTATAATTCACCCCTCCACTTT. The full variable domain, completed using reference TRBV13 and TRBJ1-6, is AAGVIQSPRHLIKEKRETATLKCYPIPRHDTVYWYQQGPGQDPQFLISFYEKMQSDKGSIPDRFSAQQFSDYHSELNMSSLELGDSALYFCASSSADRMYNSPLHFGNGTRLTVT.

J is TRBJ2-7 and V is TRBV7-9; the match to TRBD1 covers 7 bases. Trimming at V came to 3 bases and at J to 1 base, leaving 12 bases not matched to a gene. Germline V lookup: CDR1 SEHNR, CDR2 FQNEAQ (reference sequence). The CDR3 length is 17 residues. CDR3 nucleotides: TGTGCCAGCAGCTTCGGTCTGGGGGCAGGGGGTTCCTACGAGCAGTACTTC. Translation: CASSFGLGAGGSYEQYF.

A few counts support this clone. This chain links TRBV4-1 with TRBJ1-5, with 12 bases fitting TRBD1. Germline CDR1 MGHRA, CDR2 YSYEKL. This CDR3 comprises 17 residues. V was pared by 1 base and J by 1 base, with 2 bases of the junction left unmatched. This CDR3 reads CASSQGGQGASNQPQHF. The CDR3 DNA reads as TGCGCCAGCAGCCAAGGGGGACAGGGGGCGAGCAATCAGCCCCAGCATTTT.

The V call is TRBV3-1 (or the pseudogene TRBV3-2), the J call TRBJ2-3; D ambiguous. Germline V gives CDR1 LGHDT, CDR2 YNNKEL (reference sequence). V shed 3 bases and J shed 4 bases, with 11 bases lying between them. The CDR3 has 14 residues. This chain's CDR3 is CASSHSFGADTQYF. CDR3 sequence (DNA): TGTGCCAGCAGCCATAGTTTTGGCGCAGATACGCAGTATTTT.

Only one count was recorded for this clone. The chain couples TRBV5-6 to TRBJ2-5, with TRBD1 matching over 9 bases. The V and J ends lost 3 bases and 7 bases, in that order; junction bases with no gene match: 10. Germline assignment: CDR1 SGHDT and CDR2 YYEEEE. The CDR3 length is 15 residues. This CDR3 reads CASSSTYRGLGTQYF. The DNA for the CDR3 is TGTGCCAGCAGCTCGACGTACAGGGGGCTTGGGACCCAGTACTTC.

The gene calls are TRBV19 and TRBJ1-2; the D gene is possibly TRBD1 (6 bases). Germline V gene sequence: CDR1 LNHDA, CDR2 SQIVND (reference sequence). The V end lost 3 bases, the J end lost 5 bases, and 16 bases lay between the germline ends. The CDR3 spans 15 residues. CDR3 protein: CASSMIGTLVYGYTF. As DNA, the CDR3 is TGTGCCAGTAGTATGATCGGGACACTAGTGTATGGCTACACCTTC.

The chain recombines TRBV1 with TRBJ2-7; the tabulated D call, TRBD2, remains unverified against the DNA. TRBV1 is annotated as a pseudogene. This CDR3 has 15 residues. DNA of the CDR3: TGCACCAGCAGCCTCGGGGGGGCACTCTCCTACGAGCAGTACTTC. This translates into CTSSLGGALSYEQYF.

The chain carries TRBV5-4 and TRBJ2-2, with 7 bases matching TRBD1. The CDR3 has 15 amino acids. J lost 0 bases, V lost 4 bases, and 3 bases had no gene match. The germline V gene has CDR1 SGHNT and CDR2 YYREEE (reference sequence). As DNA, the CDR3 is TGTGCCAGCAGCCACGGGACAGCGAACACCGGGGAGCTGTTTTTT. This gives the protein CASSHGTANTGELFF.

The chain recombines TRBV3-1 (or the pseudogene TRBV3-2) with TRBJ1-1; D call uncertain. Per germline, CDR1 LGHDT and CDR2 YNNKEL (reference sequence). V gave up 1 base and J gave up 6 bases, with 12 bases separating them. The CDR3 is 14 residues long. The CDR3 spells CASSQGAGSPEAFF. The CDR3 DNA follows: TGTGCCAGCAGCCAAGGAGCAGGAAGCCCTGAAGCTTTCTTT.